These T cell receptor beta chains were read from a single sample in a study of human thymus T cells. Assay used: immunoSEQ multiplex PCR; TCRdb lists only in-frame clones, some missing. The repertoire holds 78,000 or so clones, roughly 96% seen once, with approximately 0.03% in the top ten. Sequencing was done on a sample of thymus tissue. The receptors come from a boy in the first two years of life with a congenital heart defect but otherwise immunologically healthy. Both conserved end residues are part of each CDR3. The D gene is left open where the match is weak. Where a row states a size, it is once, few, many or the class of an expanded clone; other rows omit it.

clone_size	j_call	d_call	v_call	cdr3_aa	cdr3_nt
NA	TRBJ2-5	TRBD1	TRBV7-2	CASSRRTGKVETQYF	TGTGCCAGCAGCCGGCGGACAGGGAAAGTGGAGACCCAGTACTTC
NA	TRBJ2-2	NA	TRBV7-9	CASSLVPASTGELFF	TGTGCCAGCAGCTTAGTTCCGGCCTCCACCGGGGAGCTGTTTTTT
NA	TRBJ2-2	NA	TRBV6-4	CASSARTGANTGELFF	TGTGCCAGCAGTGCTCGAACGGGGGCGAACACCGGGGAGCTGTTTTTT
NA	TRBJ1-5	TRBD1	TRBV7-9	CASSYSDRGDRNQPQHF	TGTGCCAGCAGCTACTCAGACAGGGGTGACCGAAATCAGCCCCAGCATTTT
NA	TRBJ1-1	NA	TRBV29-1	CSVVDEGPGHRNTEAFF	TGCAGCGTTGTTGATGAGGGCCCGGGACATCGGAACACTGAAGCTTTCTTT
NA	TRBJ2-5	NA	TRBV7-2	CASSYGTTYETQYF	TGTGCCAGCAGCTACGGGACCACGTATGAGACCCAGTACTTC
NA	TRBJ2-7	NA	TRBV11-3	CASSKNRGQRTYEQYF	TGTGCCAGCAGCAAGAATAGGGGCCAAAGGACCTACGAGCAGTACTTC
NA	TRBJ2-5	TRBD2	TRBV13	CASSLPRSSGTVGQETQYF	TGTGCCAGCAGCTTACCCCGGTCTAGCGGGACAGTAGGCCAAGAGACCCAGTACTTC
NA	TRBJ1-2	NA	TRBV2	CASSESLGYTF	TGTGCCAGCAGTGAATCCCTTGGCTACACCTTC
NA	TRBJ2-1	NA	TRBV10-3	CAISVVQTYNEQFF	TGTGCCATCAGTGTTGTCCAGACCTACAATGAGCAGTTCTTC
NA	TRBJ1-2	TRBD1	TRBV9	CASSVSRGQWGYTF	TGTGCCAGCAGCGTAAGCAGGGGGCAGTGGGGCTACACCTTC
NA	TRBJ2-7	TRBD1	TRBV7-9	CASSRRDRFYEQYF	TGTGCCAGCAGCAGGCGGGACAGGTTCTACGAGCAGTACTTC
NA	TRBJ1-2	NA	TRBV7-9	CASSLGGLLYGYTF	TGTGCCAGCAGCTTGGGGGGGTTGCTCTATGGCTACACCTTC
NA	TRBJ2-4	NA	TRBV28	CASSLSVGVAKNIQYF	TGTGCCAGCAGTTTATCCGTCGGGGTAGCCAAAAACATTCAGTACTTC
NA	TRBJ1-3	TRBD1	TRBV13	CASSTRQGKGGNTIYF	TGTGCCAGCAGCACGCGACAGGGGAAGGGTGGAAACACCATATATTTT
NA	TRBJ2-5	TRBD1	TRBV14	CASSQTGSDGFQETQYF	TGTGCCAGCAGCCAGACAGGGAGTGATGGTTTCCAAGAGACCCAGTACTTC
NA	TRBJ1-2	NA	TRBV19	CASSPDTRRDYGYTF	TGTGCCAGTAGTCCGGACACCCGCCGTGACTATGGCTACACCTTC
NA	TRBJ2-3	NA	TRBV7-9	CASSPPLGVRYF	TGTGCCAGCAGCCCACCGTTGGGAGTGCGTTATTTT
NA	TRBJ2-1	NA	TRBV2	CASSFRTTDSYNEQFF	TGTGCCAGCTCGTTCCGGACTACCGATTCCTACAATGAGCAGTTCTTC
NA	TRBJ1-2	TRBD1	TRBV9	CASSVCRTGENSGYTF	TGTGCCAGCAGCGTCTGTCGGACAGGGGAAAACTCGGGCTACACCTTC
once	TRBJ2-2	NA	TRBV9	CASSPRGSFGPGHTGELFF	TGTGCCAGCAGCCCTCGCGGTAGCTTCGGTCCTGGTCACACCGGGGAGCTGTTTTTT
NA	TRBJ2-1	TRBD1	TRBV5-3	CARSVRTGVRSGATFYNEQFF	TGTGCCAGAAGCGTTCGGACAGGGGTTAGAAGCGGGGCGACCTTCTACAATGAGCAGTTCTTC
NA	TRBJ2-2	TRBD2	TRBV6-4	CASSGTSGPNTGELFF	TGTGCCAGCAGTGGGACTAGCGGCCCGAACACCGGGGAGCTGTTTTTT
NA	TRBJ1-1	NA	TRBV10-3	CAISESQGRYTEAFF	TGTGCCATCAGTGAGTCGCAGGGGAGGTACACTGAAGCTTTCTTT
NA	TRBJ2-3	NA	TRBV19	CASRKSGITDTQYF	TGTGCCAGTAGGAAAAGCGGAATCACAGATACGCAGTATTTT
NA	TRBJ2-7	TRBD2	TRBV27	CASSFGARALAEGDEQYF	TGTGCCAGCAGTTTTGGGGCCCGGGCGCTAGCGGAAGGGGACGAGCAGTACTTC
NA	TRBJ2-5	TRBD1	TRBV15	CATSSNTPVIRGTGDETQYF	TGTGCCACCAGCAGTAACACACCCGTAATTAGGGGGACAGGGGACGAGACCCAGTACTTC
NA	TRBJ2-2	TRBD2	TRBV7-8	CASSFSTSGRTGELFF	TGTGCCAGCAGCTTTAGCACTAGCGGGCGAACCGGGGAGCTGTTTTTT
NA	TRBJ2-5	TRBD2	TRBV5-1	CASSKPPASGGWETQYF	TGCGCCAGCAGCAAACCTCCAGCTAGCGGGGGGTGGGAGACCCAGTACTTC
NA	TRBJ2-2	TRBD1	TRBV7-9	CASSSLGQGWSGELFF	TGTGCCAGCAGCTCCCTAGGACAGGGGTGGAGCGGGGAGCTGTTTTTT
once	TRBJ2-3	TRBD2	TRBV6-5	CASSHRTRTDTQYF	TGTGCCAGCAGTCATCGGACTAGGACAGATACGCAGTATTTT
NA	TRBJ2-1	NA	TRBV28	CASSYRAGTYNEQFF	TGTGCCAGCAGTTATCGGGCAGGGACATACAATGAGCAGTTCTTC
NA	TRBJ1-6	TRBD1	TRBV27	CASRGTGAQSPLHF	TGTGCCAGCAGAGGGACAGGGGCACAATCACCCCTCCACTTT
NA	TRBJ2-1	NA	TRBV7-9	CASSLLVSEQFF	TGTGCCAGCAGCTTACTTGTTAGTGAGCAGTTCTTC
NA	TRBJ2-7	NA	TRBV1	CTSSPFLASAYEQYF	TGCACCAGCAGCCCGTTCCTAGCGTCGGCCTACGAGCAGTACTTC
once	TRBJ1-2	NA	TRBV4-1	CASSQEGTSYGYTF	TGCGCCAGCAGCCAAGAAGGGACCTCCTATGGCTACACCTTC
NA	TRBJ2-5	NA	TRBV18	CASSPIRQGTKETQYF	TGTGCCAGCTCCCCTATCAGGCAGGGGACAAAAGAGACCCAGTACTTC
NA	TRBJ1-2	NA	TRBV7-9	CASSHGQFDYGYTF	TGTGCCAGCAGCCACGGACAGTTTGACTATGGCTACACCTTC
NA	TRBJ1-2	NA	TRBV4-3	CASSQRVGFYGGYTF	TGCGCCAGCAGCCAAAGGGTCGGGTTTTATGGAGGCTACACCTTC
NA	TRBJ2-1	NA	TRBV19	CASRRNRVGGSYNEQFF	TGTGCCAGTAGGCGCAATAGGGTCGGCGGCTCCTACAATGAGCAGTTCTTC
NA	TRBJ2-3	TRBD2	TRBV11-3	CASSLWGGSTDTQYF	TGTGCCAGCAGCCTCTGGGGCGGGAGTACAGATACGCAGTATTTT
NA	TRBJ2-7	NA	TRBV7-2	CASSLFTGQHHEQYF	TGTGCCAGCAGCTTATTTACCGGGCAACACCACGAGCAGTACTTC